Below, 21 T cell receptor beta chains from the same sample are listed, as sequenced in a study of CD4+ T cells in melanoma. Sequencing used immunoSEQ multiplex PCR; TCRdb keeps in-frame clones, though not all of them. Of over 15,000 clones in the sample, roughly 80% were seen once. Source material: cells from a culture (not recorded whether cultured in vitro). These TCRs come from a human donor with melanoma.

The CDR3 region has the DNA TGTGCCAGCAGCGAGAGAGGGGCGTATGGCTACACCTTC. This sequence encodes CASSERGAYGYTF. The chain couples TRBV5-5 to TRBJ1-2; the D gene is possibly TRBD1 (5 bases). From germline, CDR1 is SGHKS and CDR2 YYEKEE (reference sequence). V was cut by 4 bases and J by 5 bases, with 12 bases left in between. CDR3 size: 13 residues. Drawing the rest from reference TRBV5-5 and TRBJ1-2, the complete variable domain is DAGVTQSPTHLIKTRGQQVTLRCSPISGHKSVSWYQQVLGQGPQFIFQYYEKEERGRGNFPDRFSARQFPNYSSELNVNALLLGDSALYLCASSERGAYGYTFGSGTRLTVV.

V gene TRBV2 combines with J gene TRBJ1-6, with D possibly matching TRBD1 (6 bases). The CDR3 runs to 15 residues. Germline V gene lookup returns CDR1 SNHLY and CDR2 FYNNEI. V lost 2 bases and J lost 5, with 10 bases in between. CDR3 sequence reads: CASSENRAHNSPLHF. The DNA for the CDR3 is TGTGCCAGCAGTGAAAACAGGGCCCATAATTCACCCCTCCACTTT.

The V and J genes are TRBV20-1 and TRBJ2-5; D uncertain. V was shortened by 6 bases and J by 1 base, with 6 bases between the two germline ends. The germline V gene has CDR1 DFQATT and CDR2 SNEGSKA (reference sequence). The CDR3 runs 11 residues. This CDR3 is CSAGSQETQYF. For the CDR3, the DNA is TGCAGTGCAGGCAGCCAAGAGACCCAGTACTTC.

The CDR3 DNA is TGTGCCAGCATTCGGGGGCCTGCGAACACCGGGGAGCTGTTTTTT. Its protein is CASIRGPANTGELFF. V usage is TRBV5-5 and J usage is TRBJ2-2; TRBD1 or TRBD2 may be the D gene (6 bases each). Trimming left V 6 bases short and J 0 bases short, with 12 bases between. Germline-derived CDR1 and CDR2 are SGHKS and YYEKEE (reference sequence). CDR3 length: 15 amino acids.

The chain is built from TRBV13 and TRBJ2-7; 7 nucleotides line up with TRBD2. The CDR3 extends over 15 amino acids. J gave up 3 bases and V 3 bases, and 8 bases lay outside the gene matches. The germline CDR1 and CDR2 sequences are PRHDT and FYEKMQ (reference sequence). The CDR3 sequence is CASSFPGGSVYEQYF. The CDR3, as DNA: TGTGCCAGCAGCTTCCCCGGGGGGTCAGTCTACGAGCAGTACTTC.

The chain's CDR3 is CASSVGGGGTEAFF. As DNA, the CDR3 is TGTGCCAGCAGCGTAGGGGGAGGGGGCACTGAAGCTTTCTTT. The chain links TRBV9 to TRBJ1-1, with D perhaps TRBD1 (6 bases). The germline gives CDR1 SGDLS, CDR2 YYNGEE. Trimming shortened V by 0 bases and J by 4 bases, and 10 bases separated the two germline ends. The CDR3 is 14 residues long.

The chain combines TRBV2 with TRBJ2-7, with 7 nucleotides matching TRBD2. CDR3 size: 14 residues. After removal of 6 bases from V and 3 bases from J, the junction contained 8 bases not matched to a gene. Germline V lookup: CDR1 SNHLY, CDR2 FYNNEI. The CDR3 loop is CASRETSAGYEQYF. The DNA for the CDR3 is TGTGCCAGCAGGGAAACTAGCGCGGGCTACGAGCAGTACTTC.

The chain recombines TRBV30 with TRBJ2-7; tentative D call: TRBD2 (6 bases). The CDR3 runs to 14 residues. V was cut by 3 bases and J by 5 bases, with 17 bases left in between. CDR1 is GTSNPN and CDR2 is SVGIG in the germline V gene (reference sequence). CDR3 nucleotide sequence: TGTGCCTGGAGGATCGGGAGAGGGATCGACGAGCAGTACTTC. Translating it yields CAWRIGRGIDEQYF.

This chain joins TRBV19 and TRBJ2-1, with D perhaps TRBD1 or TRBD2 (5 bases each). CDR1 and CDR2 (germline): LNHDA, SQIVND (reference sequence). With 5 bases removed from V and 9 bases from J, the gap between germline ends came to 14 bases. The CDR3 runs 13 residues. The CDR3 region is CASSLGTFGEQFF. CDR3 DNA sequence: TGTGCCAGTAGTCTCGGGACCTTCGGTGAGCAGTTCTTC.

The chain recombines TRBV11-2 with TRBJ1-3; D ambiguous. Looked up from germline, CDR1 is SGHAT and CDR2 is FQNNGV. This CDR3 is built from 16 residues. V was shortened by 3 bases and J by 1 base, with 13 bases between the two germline ends. CDR3 region: CASSFNPGESGNTIYF. Written as DNA, the CDR3 is TGTGCCAGCAGCTTCAACCCTGGGGAGTCTGGAAACACCATATATTTT.

J is TRBJ1-6 and V is TRBV5-5; 7 bases align to TRBD1. Germline assignment: CDR1 SGHKS and CDR2 YYEKEE (reference sequence). The CDR3 runs to 15 residues. J was trimmed by 4 bases and V by 4 bases; bases with no gene match: 5. CDR3 bases: TGTGCCAGCAGCCCATCGACAGGGTATAATTCACCCCTCCACTTT. Protein: CASSPSTGYNSPLHF.

V is TRBV18 and J is TRBJ1-1; D is unresolved. CDR1 and CDR2 (germline): KGHSH, LQKENI. This CDR3 spans 13 amino acids. Trimming removed 4 bases at V and 3 bases at J, with 9 bases between. The CDR3 loop reads CASSRERDTEAFF. The DNA of the CDR3 is TGTGCCAGCTCACGGGAGAGGGACACTGAAGCTTTCTTT.

The chain recombines TRBV13 with TRBJ2-7; D possibly corresponds to TRBD2 (5 bases). The CDR3 has 13 residues. CDR1 is PRHDT, CDR2 FYEKMQ, per germline (reference sequence). The V and J ends lost 1 base and 2 bases respectively, with 6 bases between them. CDR3 sequence (DNA): TGTGCCAGCAGCTTAGTCGGGACCTACGAGCAGTACTTC. Translation: CASSLVGTYEQYF.

The chain couples TRBV13 to TRBJ1-2; 7 bases agree with TRBD1. Germline CDR1 PRHDT, CDR2 FYEKMQ (reference sequence). Trimming cost V 4 bases and J 0 bases; bases outside gene matches: 8. The CDR3 runs 16 residues. The CDR3 reads CASSSYRQGSNYGYTF. The CDR3 DNA sequence: TGTGCCAGCAGCTCCTACCGACAGGGCTCTAACTATGGCTACACCTTC.

The V and J genes are TRBV15 and TRBJ2-7; D is unresolved. Germline V lookup: CDR1 LNHNV, CDR2 YYDKDF (reference sequence). V was cut by 0 bases and J by 6 bases, with 18 bases left in between. The CDR3 covers 16 residues. The CDR3, as DNA: TGTGCCACCAGCAGAGATCTCTGGGGTCGTGTCGGCGAGCAGTACTTC. It specifies CATSRDLWGRVGEQYF.

This chain joins TRBV9 and TRBJ2-3; tentatively, D is TRBD1 (6 bases). CDR1 and CDR2 (germline): SGDLS, YYNGEE. The germline V and J ends were trimmed by 0 bases and 6 bases, with 14 bases remaining between them. The CDR3 has 15 amino acids. As DNA, the CDR3 is TGTGCCAGCAGCGTAGTGGGGGCCGGTAGGGATACGCAGTATTTT. It is translated as CASSVVGAGRDTQYF.

The genes are TRBV6-5 and TRBJ1-5, with D perhaps matching TRBD1 (5 bases). CDR1 MNHEY and CDR2 SVGAGI come from the germline V gene. V lost 6 bases and J lost 0, with 12 bases in between. The CDR3 is 15 residues long. The CDR3 spells CASRWDGNSNQPQHF. Written as DNA, the CDR3 is TGTGCCAGCAGATGGGACGGCAATAGCAATCAGCCCCAGCATTTT.

This chain uses TRBV20-1 with TRBJ2-1; unclear D gene. Germline CDR1 reads DFQATT; CDR2 reads SNEGSKA (reference sequence). CDR3 length equals 8 residues. The CDR3 bases are TGCGGCCGGAATGAGCAGTTCTTC. Translation: CGRNEQFF.

The chain is built from TRBV27 and TRBJ1-2, with D unresolved. The CDR3 covers 13 residues. With 6 bases removed from V and 8 bases from J, the gap between germline ends came to 16 bases. The germline CDR1 and CDR2 sequences are MNHEY and SMNVEV (reference sequence). This CDR3 is CASSNPLIGGYTF. CDR3 sequence (DNA): TGTGCCAGCAGCAACCCGTTAATAGGAGGCTACACCTTC.

V is TRBV13 and J is TRBJ2-2; 7 bases agree with TRBD2. This CDR3 has 18 amino acids. Per germline, CDR1 PRHDT and CDR2 FYEKMQ (reference sequence). The V segment lost 6 bases and the J segment 4 bases; nucleotides outside the gene matches: 17. CDR3 nucleotides: TGTGCCAGCAGTCCGCCTGCACTAGCGCGGGATGGCACCGGGGAGCTGTTTTTT. This translates into CASSPPALARDGTGELFF.

DNA for the CDR3: TGTGCCAGCTCCCCTCCAGGGAAGAGGAGCACTGAAGCTTTCTTT. Its translation is CASSPPGKRSTEAFF. The chain combines TRBV18 with TRBJ1-1; possibly TRBD1 for D (5 bases). The CDR3 is made up of 15 amino acids. Germline V gene data show CDR1 as KGHSH and CDR2 as LQKENI. The V gene lost 6 bases and the J gene lost 4 bases, with 18 bases spanning the gap.